One and the same sample provided the 22 T cell receptor beta chains below, sequenced in a study of cytomegalovirus exposure and HLA in healthy donors. Researchers ran the PCR with 60 Vbeta and 13 Jbeta primers. The protocol was immunoSEQ multiplex PCR, while the TCRdb copy is restricted to in-frame clones and leaves out a portion. In the table there are roughly 150,000 clones, nearly 80% of which are singletons. What was sequenced was PBMCs. Receptor source: a woman aged 40 to 55 in good health and CMV-seronegative.

There are a few counts of this clone. The chain carries TRBV28 and TRBJ2-2, with D possibly being TRBD1 (5 bases). Germline V gives CDR1 MDHEN, CDR2 SYDVKM. Trimming left V 1 base short and J 4 bases short, with 10 bases between. This CDR3 comprises 15 residues. CDR3 protein: CASSLSGPGTGELFF. In nucleotides, the CDR3 is TGTGCCAGCAGTTTATCAGGGCCGGGCACCGGGGAGCTGTTTTTT.

The table lists this clone with a count of one. This chain uses TRBV11-3 with TRBJ2-5, with D possibly being TRBD1 (5 bases). This CDR3 comprises 14 residues. CDR1 and CDR2 from the germline V gene are SGHNT and YENEEA. Trimming pared 0 bases from V and 5 bases from J, leaving 10 bases between. CDR3 loop: CASSLDAAGETQYF. CDR3 nucleotide sequence: TGTGCCAGCAGCTTAGACGCCGCAGGGGAGACCCAGTACTTC.

J is TRBJ1-4 and V is TRBV4-2, with D perhaps matching TRBD1 (5 bases). Germline CDR1 reads LGHNA; CDR2 reads YNFKEQ. Deletions cut 4 bases from V and 0 bases from J, with 15 bases between. The CDR3 covers 17 residues. Written as DNA, the CDR3 is TGTGCCAGCAGCCCGGGGGTATTAGGGGCAACTAATGAAAAACTGTTTTTT. Translation gives CASSPGVLGATNEKLFF.

In this sample, this clone turned up a few times. The chain recombines TRBV19 with TRBJ2-1; 9 positions agree with TRBD2. Germline CDR1 reads LNHDA; CDR2 reads SQIVND (reference sequence). The V gene end was trimmed by 3 bases and the J gene end by 7 bases; junction bases not matched to a gene: 4. This CDR3 region has 14 residues. As DNA, the CDR3 is TGTGCCAGTAGTATTGCGGGAGGGCGGAATGAGCAGTTCTTC. The encoded protein is CASSIAGGRNEQFF.

The chain combines TRBV4-3 with TRBJ2-7; possibly TRBD2 for D (6 bases). V was trimmed by 3 bases and J by 4 bases, leaving 13 bases between them. Germline lookup yields CDR1 LGHNA and CDR2 YSLEER. The CDR3 is 14 residues long. The CDR3 loop is CASSQTGSRYEQYF. CDR3 DNA: TGCGCCAGCAGCCAGACCGGGAGCAGGTACGAGCAGTACTTC.

This clone was found once. The gene calls are TRBV4-1 and TRBJ2-5; D not resolved. This CDR3 is 14 amino acids long. The ends were cut back, 0 bases at V and 4 bases at J, with 9 bases in the middle. Germline V gene lookup returns CDR1 MGHRA and CDR2 YSYEKL. DNA for the CDR3: TGCGCCAGCAGCCAAGATGTCAGGCGAGAGACCCAGTACTTC. Encoded protein: CASSQDVRRETQYF.

The chain links TRBV7-9 to TRBJ2-2, with D possibly being TRBD1 (5 bases). Germline values: CDR1 SEHNR, CDR2 FQNEAQ (reference sequence). The CDR3 sequence is 15 residues long. Trimming left V 6 bases short and J 8 bases short, with 19 bases between. The CDR3 nucleotides are TGTGCCAGCAGAGGATCGAGGCAGGGCGGAGGGGAGCTGTTTTTT. It specifies CASRGSRQGGGELFF.

The V and J genes are TRBV19 and TRBJ1-5, with unresolved D. Germline-derived CDR1 and CDR2 are LNHDA and SQIVND (reference sequence). V was cut by 9 bases and J by 3 bases, with 27 bases left in between. The CDR3 has 18 residues. The CDR3 DNA follows: TGTGCCAGGGAAACCGCCGCTCCGACGGAGGAGTACAATCAGCCCCAGCATTTT. The encoded protein is CARETAAPTEEYNQPQHF.

The chain has TRBV7-9 and TRBJ2-4; TRBD1 aligns across 7 bases. The CDR3 has 16 amino acids. Germline CDR1 is SEHNR and CDR2 is FQNEAQ (reference sequence). Unmatched junction bases numbered 5, after V lost 0 bases and J lost 3 bases. CDR3 nucleotides: TGTGCCAGCAGCTTAGCGAAGACAGGGCACAAAAACATTCAGTACTTC. Residues: CASSLAKTGHKNIQYF.

The rearrangement uses TRBV19 and TRBJ2-5; TRBD1 matches 7 bases. CDR1 is LNHDA and CDR2 is SQIVND in the germline V gene (reference sequence). The CDR3 is made up of 14 amino acids. J lost 2 bases, V lost 5 bases, and 5 bases had no gene match. CDR3 amino acids: CASSGGQPQETQYF. CDR3 DNA sequence: TGTGCCAGTAGTGGGGGACAGCCACAAGAGACCCAGTACTTC.

This chain uses TRBV12-5 with TRBJ2-5; maybe TRBD2 (6 bases). V was shortened by 6 bases and J by 0 bases, with 11 bases between the two germline ends. The germline V gene has CDR1 LGHNT and CDR2 FRNRAP. The CDR3 has 14 amino acids. The CDR3 DNA follows: TGTGCTAGTGGGGAGGGCGGGAACCAAGAGACCCAGTACTTC. It yields the protein CASGEGGNQETQYF.

This chain connects TRBV2 to TRBJ1-6; TRBD1 might be the D (6 bases). Germline values: CDR1 SNHLY, CDR2 FYNNEI. V lost 6 bases, J lost 12 bases, and 15 bases lay in between. This CDR3 comprises 13 residues. This chain's CDR3 is CASRELLRGPLHF. The CDR3 DNA reads TGTGCCAGCAGGGAATTACTCAGGGGACCCCTCCACTTT.

The chain couples TRBV5-6 to TRBJ2-5; D is undetermined. The germline CDR1 and CDR2 sequences are SGHDT and YYEEEE. Trimming removed 3 bases from V and 5 bases from J, with 11 bases in between. This CDR3 spans 13 amino acids. CDR3 sequence reads: CASSSALQETQYF. The CDR3 DNA sequence: TGTGCCAGCAGCTCGGCCCTACAGGAGACCCAGTACTTC.

V and J are TRBV27 and TRBJ2-1; TRBD1 might be the D (7 bases). The CDR3 extends over 16 amino acids. Trimming pared 2 bases from V and 4 bases from J, leaving 15 bases between. Germline V CDR1 and CDR2: MNHEY, SMNVEV (reference sequence). CDR3 DNA sequence: TGTGCCAGCAGTTTAGCCCCAGGGGGGAATTACAATGAGCAGTTCTTC. Amino acid sequence: CASSLAPGGNYNEQFF.

This rearrangement joins TRBV28 to TRBJ1-1, with D unclear. The CDR3 contains 11 residues. V lost 10 bases and J 4 bases, leaving 10 bases between the germline ends. Germline values: CDR1 MDHEN, CDR2 SYDVKM. The CDR3 is CATTSPTEAFF. CDR3 bases: TGTGCCACCACTAGTCCCACTGAAGCTTTCTTT.

The V gene is TRBV7-2, the J gene TRBJ1-1; TRBD1 aligns across 8 bases. With V trimmed by 5 bases and J by 4 bases, 9 bases remained unmatched. Germline CDR1 SGHTA, CDR2 FQGNSA. The CDR3 consists of 15 residues. The CDR3 coding sequence is TGTGCCAGCAGCGCCCAACAGGGGGGTGTCACTGAAGCTTTCTTT. Protein: CASSAQQGGVTEAFF. Full variable domain (rest looked up from reference TRBV7-2 and TRBJ1-1): GAGVSQSPSNKVTEKGKDVELRCDPISGHTALYWYRQSLGQGLEFLIYFQGNSAPDKSGLPSDRFSAERTGGSVSTLTIQRTQQEDSAVYLCASSAQQGGVTEAFFGQGTRLTVV.

The chain employs TRBV5-1 and TRBJ1-6; TRBD1 might be the D (6 bases). V lost 3 bases and J lost 7, with 14 bases in between. Germline V lookup: CDR1 SGHRS, CDR2 YFSETQ. This CDR3 comprises 15 residues. The CDR3 protein is CASSSRDTQNSPLHF. Written as DNA, the CDR3 is TGCGCCAGCAGCTCCCGGGACACTCAAAATTCACCCCTCCACTTT.

The V and J genes are TRBV7-3 and TRBJ1-2, with 7 bases lining up with TRBD1. The junction had 17 bases not matched to a gene; V was cut back by 5 bases and J by 8 bases. Germline-derived CDR1 and CDR2 are SGHTA and FQGTGA. CDR3 size: 16 residues. CDR3 bases: TGTGCCAGCAGCCTTACTGGGCTCGCTGACAGGGACGGCTACACCTTC. This gives the protein CASSLTGLADRDGYTF.

The chain couples TRBV6-5 to TRBJ2-1; possible D gene TRBD1, 5 bases. Germline CDR1 reads MNHEY; CDR2 reads SVGAGI. This CDR3 region has 13 residues. Trimming left V 6 bases short and J 7 bases short, with 13 bases between. CDR3 sequence reads: CASSRQLLNEQFF. The CDR3, as DNA: TGTGCCAGCAGCAGACAGCTTCTTAATGAGCAGTTCTTC.

This rearrangement joins TRBV6-6 to TRBJ1-1, with TRBD1 as a possible D gene (5 bases). CDR1 is MNHNY and CDR2 is SVGAGI in the germline V gene (reference sequence). The CDR3 sequence is 15 residues long. V lost 0 bases, J lost 3 bases, and 11 bases lay in between. CDR3 sequence reads: CASSYSTTGDTEAFF. CDR3 coding DNA: TGTGCCAGCAGTTACTCGACGACGGGGGACACTGAAGCTTTCTTT.

A few counts support this clone. Distinct nucleotide sequences in the sample also encode this CDR3. This chain connects TRBV5-1 to TRBJ2-1; 12 nucleotides line up with TRBD2. The CDR3 covers 15 residues. Per the germline V gene, CDR1 is SGHRS and CDR2 is YFSETQ. Losses at the gene ends were 0 bases for V and 6 bases for J; bases not matched to a gene: 1. CDR3 sequence: CASSLELAGGNEQFF. In nucleotides, the CDR3 is TGCGCCAGCAGCTTGGAACTAGCGGGAGGCAATGAGCAGTTCTTC. The full variable domain, with the rest looked up from reference TRBV5-1 and TRBJ2-1, is KAGVTQTPRYLIKTRGQQVTLSCSPISGHRSVSWYQQTPGQGLQFLFEYFSETQRNKGNFPGRFSGRQFSNSRSEMNVSTLELGDSALYLCASSLELAGGNEQFFGPGTRLTVL.

This clone was seen a few times. The chain recombines TRBV19 with TRBJ2-5, with D perhaps TRBD2 (5 bases). The CDR3 contains 15 residues. The V end was cut by 6 bases, the J end by 1 base, with 15 bases between. Germline CDR1 and CDR2: LNHDA and SQIVND (reference sequence). In DNA, the CDR3 is TGTGCCAGTAGCCAAACGAGGGCAGGCCAAGAGACCCAGTACTTC. Translation: CASSQTRAGQETQYF.